Shown below are 20 T cell receptor beta chains from a single sample sequenced in a study of T cell repertoires in cytomegalovirus infection. From the reads, TCRdb called clonotypes with MiXCR, one entry per CDR3 protein. The sample has around 25,000 distinct CDR3 sequences, approximately 24% seen once. Antigens of these TCRs are unknown. The sequencing here drew on CD8+ T cells from cultured PBMCs, taken from culture after CMV antigen stimulation. The receptors here all came from a human donor in good health (CMV status not recorded). Some clones in this sample may be carry-over from other donors' samples.

This clonotype was detected a few times. The chain combines TRBV14 with TRBJ1-1; possibly TRBD1 for D (5 bases). The CDR3 runs 17 residues. V was trimmed by 3 bases and J by 3 bases, leaving 20 bases between them. Germline loops: CDR1 SGHDN, CDR2 FVKESK. CDR3 residues: CASSQYATSWGDTEAFF. CDR3 nucleotides: TGTGCCAGCAGCCAGTATGCGACATCATGGGGGGACACTGAAGCTTTCTTT.

This clonotype was detected only a few times. The chain links TRBV15 to TRBJ1-4, with 9 bases aligning to TRBD1. Germline CDR1 reads LNHNV; CDR2 reads YYDKDF (reference sequence). V lost 0 bases and J lost 5; bases outside the gene matches: 4. The length of the CDR3 is 16 residues. CDR3 residues: CATSRDSTGGNEKLFF. The DNA for the CDR3 is TGTGCCACCAGCAGAGATTCGACAGGGGGGAATGAAAAACTGTTTTTT.

The chain combines TRBV7-3 with TRBJ2-5; 8 bases agree with TRBD2. Germline V gives CDR1 SGHTA, CDR2 FQGTGA. V shed 5 bases, J shed 4 bases, and the junction held 9 bases outside the gene matches. The length of the CDR3 is 15 residues. CDR3 DNA sequence: TGTGCCAGCAGCCCCGGGGGGGGGGCGCGAGAGACCCAGTACTTC. Its translation: CASSPGGGARETQYF.

The chain couples TRBV25-1 to TRBJ1-2; D call uncertain. Germline loops: CDR1 MGHDK, CDR2 SYGVNS. Trimming removed 4 bases at V and 4 bases at J, with 13 bases between. The CDR3 sequence is 14 residues long. CDR3 in amino acids: CASSGQPATYGYTF. CDR3 bases: TGTGCCAGCAGTGGCCAGCCGGCTACCTATGGCTACACCTTC.

The CDR3 loop is CASTPPESSYNEQFF. For the CDR3, the DNA is TGTGCCAGTACCCCGCCTGAGAGTTCCTACAATGAGCAGTTCTTC. The gene calls are TRBV19 and TRBJ2-1; no firm D call. Between the trimmed V and J ends, which lost 7 bases and 1 base, there was a span of 14 bases. The CDR3 length is 15 residues. Germline V gene sequence: CDR1 LNHDA, CDR2 SQIVND (reference sequence).

This chain connects TRBV20-1 to TRBJ2-3; 11 bases line up with TRBD2. Germline values: CDR1 DFQATT, CDR2 SNEGSKA (reference sequence). J lost 4 bases, V lost 5 bases, and 14 bases had no gene match. The CDR3 has 17 amino acids. CDR3 sequence reads: CSAPDSSSGGIPDTQYF. The CDR3 DNA sequence: TGCAGTGCTCCCGATTCATCTAGCGGGGGGATCCCAGATACGCAGTATTTT.

The table lists this clonotype with many counts. The chain combines TRBV7-2 with TRBJ2-3; D unresolved. Trimming removed 5 bases from V and 5 bases from J, with 11 bases in between. The CDR3 loop spans 13 amino acids. In germline, CDR1 is SGHTA, CDR2 FQGNSA. The CDR3 region has the DNA TGTGCCAGCAGCCCCTACACGGGAGATACGCAGTATTTT. Its translation is CASSPYTGDTQYF.

With respect to this clonotype: A much larger clone lies a single base off, so this may be a read error. This CDR3 is missing its conserved last phenylalanine or tryptophan, likely due to a read error. This rearrangement joins TRBV7-9 to TRBJ2-7, with 8 bases aligning to TRBD2. Germline CDR1 is SEHNR and CDR2 is FQNEAQ (reference sequence). V lost 5 bases and J lost 3; bases outside the gene matches: 6. This CDR3 contains 14 residues. The CDR3: CASSLSGTSYEQYY. The DNA of the CDR3 is TGTGCCAGCAGCCTCTCCGGGACTAGCTACGAGCAGTACTAC.

CDR3 loop: CASSQDHADARYQPQHF. Here the CDR3 DNA reads TGCGCCAGCAGCCAAGATCATGCGGACGCTAGGTATCAGCCCCAGCATTTT. V gene TRBV4-1 combines with J gene TRBJ1-5; no firm D call. Germline lookup yields CDR1 MGHRA and CDR2 YSYEKL. CDR3 length: 17 residues. Trimming stripped 0 bases from V and 5 bases from J, with 17 bases between.

As regards this clonotype: Possible read error: a much larger clone is one base away. CDR3 region: CASSREVSTDTQYF. CDR3 sequence (DNA): TGTGCCAGCAGTCGCGAGGTTAGCACAGATACGCAGTATTTT. V usage is TRBV27 and J usage is TRBJ2-3; D unclear. CDR1 MNHEY and CDR2 SMNVEV come from the germline V gene (reference sequence). The germline V and J ends were trimmed by 5 bases and 0 bases, with 9 bases remaining between them. There are 14 residues in the CDR3.

V gene TRBV11-1 combines with J gene TRBJ1-1; no firm D call. Germline V gene sequence: CDR1 SGHAT, CDR2 FQDESV (reference sequence). This CDR3 contains 13 residues. V lost 6 bases, J lost 1 base, and 9 bases lay in between. The CDR3 sequence: CASSRQENTEAFF. CDR3 nucleotides: TGTGCCAGCAGTCGGCAGGAGAACACTGAAGCTTTCTTT.

This chain joins TRBV29-1 and TRBJ1-2, with no clear D. The CDR3 has 12 amino acids. V shed 6 bases and J shed 5 bases, with 13 bases lying between them. CDR1 and CDR2 (germline): SQVTM, ANQGSEA. This CDR3 reads CSVNPKGYGYTF. CDR3 DNA sequence: TGCAGCGTCAACCCTAAGGGTTATGGCTACACCTTC.

This clonotype was found many times. The genes are TRBV7-2 and TRBJ2-5; TRBD2 matches 15 bases. Germline trimming cut 6 bases from V and 5 bases from J; bases unmatched to any gene: 7. The CDR3 extends over 16 amino acids. CDR1 and CDR2 (germline): SGHTA, FQGNSA. CDR3 residues: CASSWTSGGVSETQYF. In nucleotides, the CDR3 is TGTGCCAGCAGTTGGACTAGCGGGGGGGTGTCCGAGACCCAGTACTTC.

This clonotype appeared a few times. The chain recombines TRBV19 with TRBJ2-3; either TRBD1 or TRBD2 may supply D (5 bases each). V lost 4 bases, J lost 1 base, and 15 bases lay in between. This CDR3 region has 16 residues. CDR1 and CDR2 from the germline V gene are LNHDA and SQIVND (reference sequence). Here the CDR3 reads CASSTGTVLGTDTQYF. In DNA form, the CDR3 reads TGTGCCAGTAGTACCGGGACGGTTCTGGGCACAGATACGCAGTATTTT. The full variable domain, completed using reference TRBV19 and TRBJ2-3, is DGGITQSPKYLFRKEGQNVTLSCEQNLNHDAMYWYRQDPGQGLRLIYYSQIVNDFQKGDIAEGYSVSREKKESFPLTVTSAQKNPTAFYLCASSTGTVLGTDTQYFGPGTRLTVL.

This chain uses TRBV6-6 with TRBJ2-2; D is perhaps TRBD2 (5 bases). Germline CDR1 MNHNY, CDR2 SVGAGI (reference sequence). Trimming removed 0 bases at V and 6 bases at J, with 14 bases between. The CDR3 totals 16 residues. Here the CDR3 reads CASSYSKIGGSGELFF. DNA of the CDR3: TGTGCCAGCAGTTACTCGAAAATCGGAGGATCCGGGGAGCTGTTTTTT.

Concerning this clonotype itself: This may arise from a read error, as a much more abundant clone is one base away. The V call is TRBV7-9, the J call TRBJ2-7; possible D gene TRBD2, 5 bases. The CDR3 covers 14 residues. The germline CDR1 and CDR2 sequences are SEHNR and FQNEAQ (reference sequence). The CDR3 DNA reads TGTACCAGCAGCCCTCAAATCGGGGATCTCGAGCAGTACTTC. Amino acid sequence: CTSSPQIGDLEQYF.

Many counts were recorded for this clonotype. The DNA of the CDR3 is TGTGCCATCATGGGGGAAACCGGGGAGCTGTTTTTT. Translation gives CAIMGETGELFF. V gene TRBV10-3 combines with J gene TRBJ2-2; D assignment may be TRBD1 or TRBD2 (5 bases each). V was cut by 7 bases and J by 5 bases, with 8 bases left in between. This CDR3 region has 12 residues. Germline loops: CDR1 ENHRY, CDR2 SYGVKD.

This clonotype was detected many times. The rearrangement links TRBV7-2 to TRBJ2-7; maybe TRBD2 (5 bases). The V gene lost 5 bases and the J gene lost 2 bases, with 16 bases spanning the gap. In germline, CDR1 is SGHTA, CDR2 FQGNSA. This CDR3 has 15 amino acids. CDR3 residues: CASSLEGGRAYEQYF. The CDR3, as DNA: TGTGCCAGCAGCCTAGAGGGTGGGCGAGCCTACGAGCAGTACTTC.

This clonotype was seen only a few times. This chain uses TRBV6-1 with TRBJ2-7, with D tentatively TRBD1 or TRBD2 (5 bases each). Germline V gene lookup returns CDR1 MNHNS and CDR2 SASEGT. With 6 bases removed from V and 4 bases from J, the gap between germline ends came to 19 bases. The CDR3 loop spans 15 amino acids. The DNA of the CDR3 is TGTGCCAGCAGCCCAGGGAGCTCCCTGGGATACGAGCAGTACTTC. The encoded protein is CASSPGSSLGYEQYF.

This clonotype occurred a few times. This chain connects TRBV20-1 to TRBJ2-1; TRBD2 agrees at 12 bases. Per germline, CDR1 DFQATT and CDR2 SNEGSKA (reference sequence). J was trimmed by 0 bases and V by 0 bases; bases with no gene match: 6. This CDR3 contains 18 residues. For the CDR3, the DNA is TGCAGTGCTAGAGATGAGACTAGCGGGGGCCGCTCCTACAATGAGCAGTTCTTC. Translating gives CSARDETSGGRSYNEQFF.